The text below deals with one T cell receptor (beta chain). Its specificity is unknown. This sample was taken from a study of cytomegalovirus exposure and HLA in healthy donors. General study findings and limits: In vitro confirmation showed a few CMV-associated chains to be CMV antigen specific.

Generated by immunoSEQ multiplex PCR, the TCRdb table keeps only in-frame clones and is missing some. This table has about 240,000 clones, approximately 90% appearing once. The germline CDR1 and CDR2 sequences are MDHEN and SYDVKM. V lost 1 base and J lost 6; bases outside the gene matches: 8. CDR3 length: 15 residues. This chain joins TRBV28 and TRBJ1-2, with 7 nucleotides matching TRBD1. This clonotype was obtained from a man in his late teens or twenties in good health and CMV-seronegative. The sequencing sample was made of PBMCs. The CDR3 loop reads CASSLLAAGGNGYTF. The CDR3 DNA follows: TGTGCCAGCAGTTTATTAGCGGCAGGGGGAAATGGCTACACCTTC.